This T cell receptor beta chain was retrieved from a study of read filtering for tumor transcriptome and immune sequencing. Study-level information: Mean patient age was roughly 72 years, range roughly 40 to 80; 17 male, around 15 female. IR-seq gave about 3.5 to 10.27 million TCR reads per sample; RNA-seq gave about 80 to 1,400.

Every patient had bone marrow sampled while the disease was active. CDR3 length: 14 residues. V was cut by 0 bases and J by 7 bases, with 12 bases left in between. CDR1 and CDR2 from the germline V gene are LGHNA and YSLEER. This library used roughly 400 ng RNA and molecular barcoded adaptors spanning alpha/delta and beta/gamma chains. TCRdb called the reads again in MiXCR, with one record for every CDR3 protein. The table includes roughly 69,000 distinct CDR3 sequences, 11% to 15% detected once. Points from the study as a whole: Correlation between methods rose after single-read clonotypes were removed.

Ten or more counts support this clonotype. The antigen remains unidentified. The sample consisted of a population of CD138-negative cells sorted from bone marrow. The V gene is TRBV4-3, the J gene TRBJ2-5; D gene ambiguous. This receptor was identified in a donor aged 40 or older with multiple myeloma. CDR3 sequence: CASSQEGGGRTQYF. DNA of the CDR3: TGCGCCAGCAGCCAAGAAGGCGGTGGTAGGACCCAGTACTTC.